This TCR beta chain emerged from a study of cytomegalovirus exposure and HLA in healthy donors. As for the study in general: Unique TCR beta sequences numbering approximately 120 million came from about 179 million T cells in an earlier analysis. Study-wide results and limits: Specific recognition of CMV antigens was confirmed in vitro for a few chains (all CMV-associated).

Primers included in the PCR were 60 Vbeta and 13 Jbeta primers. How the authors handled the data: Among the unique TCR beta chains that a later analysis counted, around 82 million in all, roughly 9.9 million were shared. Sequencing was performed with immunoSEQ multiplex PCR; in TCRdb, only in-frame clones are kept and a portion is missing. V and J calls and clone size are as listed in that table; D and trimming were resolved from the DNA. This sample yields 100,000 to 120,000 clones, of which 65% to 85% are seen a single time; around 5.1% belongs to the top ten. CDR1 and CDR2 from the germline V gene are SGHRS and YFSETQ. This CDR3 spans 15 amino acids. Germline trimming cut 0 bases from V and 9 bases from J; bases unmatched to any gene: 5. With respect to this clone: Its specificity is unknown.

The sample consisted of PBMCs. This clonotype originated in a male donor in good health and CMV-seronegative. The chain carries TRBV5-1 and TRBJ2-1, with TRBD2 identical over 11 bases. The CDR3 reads CASSLVVAGGGEQFF. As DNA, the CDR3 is TGCGCCAGCAGCTTGGTGGTAGCGGGAGGGGGTGAGCAGTTCTTC. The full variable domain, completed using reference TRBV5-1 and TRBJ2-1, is KAGVTQTPRYLIKTRGQQVTLSCSPISGHRSVSWYQQTPGQGLQFLFEYFSETQRNKGNFPGRFSGRQFSNSRSEMNVSTLELGDSALYLCASSLVVAGGGEQFFGPGTRLTVL.